This T cell receptor beta chain was identified in a study of blood T cell repertoires in COVID-19. As for the study in general: Samples representing acute and convalescent COVID-19 were sourced from the United States, Italy and Spain. PBMCs, B-cell-depleted T cells, or T cells provided the cDNA or gDNA that made up the material.

In the original workflow: Using reference gene primer amplification, nucleated cell counts were estimated. TCRdb's copy holds only in-frame clones and misses some; the assay was immunoSEQ multiplex PCR. Clone size and the V and J calls come from that table; the DNA yielded D and trimming. The data contain about 74,000 clones, around 90% of them singletons. Germline CDR1 is SQVTM and CDR2 is ANQGSEA. CDR3 size: 15 residues. The sequence was obtained from an elderly woman with active or convalescent COVID-19. This chain uses TRBV29-1 with TRBJ1-5; 8 nucleotides align to TRBD1. Sample: peripheral blood. Here the CDR3 DNA reads TGCCGCCGAGGACAGGGCGCATTCCTTAATCAGCCCCAGCATTTT. Residues: CRRGQGAFLNQPQHF.